One T cell receptor beta chain is described in this entry. The target of this receptor is not known. Within one base of it there is no much larger clone, and no base qualities were kept. The sample originates from a study of control samples from healthy donors and cancer patients (dated by TCRdb to 2020 to 2021). The method was the immunoSEQ multiplex PCR assay. What TCRdb holds here is the immuneACCESS table cut down to in-frame rearrangements. Part of the clones is not present; checked against another copy, under half of the missing clones reflect an unresolved V gene, and the others are unexplained. The sample table holds about 150,000 clones, of which roughly 94% were seen once. The top ten clonotypes cover 13% to 15% of the sample. Source material: PBMCs. The source of this sequence is a man aged 55 to 70 with colorectal cancer.

The CDR3 in this case is CASTLSGGVEDTQYF. The nucleotide sequence reads as follows: TGTGCCAGTACCCTTAGCGGGGGGGTCGAAGATACGCAGTATTTT. The chain is encoded by TRBV3-1 (or the pseudogene TRBV3-2) joined to TRBJ2-3, and TRBD2 aligns with 11 junction nucleotides. Trimming accounts for 9 bases at V and 5 bases at J, while the number of junction bases matched to no gene is 10. Counted from cysteine to phenylalanine, this CDR3 has 15 amino acids. The sequence is cut down to CDR3 DNA, 45 bases in frame from base 1. For CDR1 and CDR2, the germline V gene (reference sequence) lists LGHDT and YNNKEL.